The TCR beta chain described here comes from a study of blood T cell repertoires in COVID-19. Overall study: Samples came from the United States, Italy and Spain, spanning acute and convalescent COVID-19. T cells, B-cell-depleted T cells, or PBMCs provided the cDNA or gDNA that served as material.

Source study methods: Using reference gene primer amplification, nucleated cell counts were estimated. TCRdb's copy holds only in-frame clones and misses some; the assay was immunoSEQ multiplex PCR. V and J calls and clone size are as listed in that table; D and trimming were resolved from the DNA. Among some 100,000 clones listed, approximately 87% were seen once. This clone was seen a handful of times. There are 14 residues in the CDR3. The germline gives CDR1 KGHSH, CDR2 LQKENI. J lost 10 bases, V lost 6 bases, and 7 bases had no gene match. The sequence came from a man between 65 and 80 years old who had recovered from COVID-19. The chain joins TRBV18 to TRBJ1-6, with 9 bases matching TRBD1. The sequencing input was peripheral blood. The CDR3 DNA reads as TGTGCCAGCTCGGCGACAGGGGGAGAATCACCCCTCCACTTT. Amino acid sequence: CASSATGGESPLHF. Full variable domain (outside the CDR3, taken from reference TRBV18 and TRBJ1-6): NAGVMQNPRHLVRRRGQEARLRCSPMKGHSHVYWYRQLPEEGLKFMVYLQKENIIDESGMPKERFSAEFPKEGPSILRIQQVVRGDSAAYFCASSATGGESPLHFGNGTRLTVT.